The rows below give T cell receptor beta chains drawn from one sample of a study of Graves' ophthalmopathy and Graves' hyperthyroidism. Via MiXCR, TCRdb re-called the multiplex PCR reads, giving one row per CDR3 protein. Here the sample spans roughly 400,000 distinct CDR3 sequences, around 17% being singletons. Specimen: peripheral blood. The receptors here all came from a woman aged 18 to 35 with Graves' ophthalmopathy. Each CDR3 is given with its conserved first and last residue. A D gene is named only where the DNA matches it firmly. Size values are once, few and many counts, or a class for expanded clones, and some rows have none.

j_gene | v_gene | abundance | d_gene | CDR3aa | CDR3nt
TRBJ2-2 | TRBV6-1 | - | - | CASSEYLEGTGELFF | TGTGCCAGCAGTGAATACCTAGAGGGCACCGGGGAGCTGTTTTTT
TRBJ2-6 | TRBV20-1 | many | - | CSASFPPGANVLTF | TGCAGTGCTAGTTTTCCACCTGGGGCCAACGTCCTGACTTTC
TRBJ2-5 | TRBV12-3/TRBV12-4 | many | - | CASSIAWGSETQYF | TGTGCCAGCAGCATCGCGTGGGGTTCGGAGACCCAGTACTTC
TRBJ1-5 | TRBV6-5 | many | - | CASSLQGAQPQHF | TGTGCCAGCAGTTTACAGGGCGCCCAGCCCCAGCATTTT
TRBJ1-6 | TRBV30 | many | - | CAWSPPRGRGSPLHF | TGTGCCTGGAGTCCCCCTCGGGGAAGAGGATCACCCCTCCACTTT
TRBJ1-1 | TRBV14 | many | - | CASSQETNPRDAGTNTEAFF | TGTGCCAGCAGCCAAGAGACAAACCCCCGGGACGCCGGGACGAACACTGAAGCTTTCTTT
TRBJ1-1 | TRBV27 | many | TRBD1 | CASKSRIGQGAFF | TGTGCCAGCAAATCCCGCATCGGACAGGGAGCTTTCTTT
TRBJ1-1 | TRBV20-1 | many | - | CSARDFTGSTEAFF | TGCAGTGCTAGAGACTTCACAGGGTCCACTGAAGCTTTCTTT
TRBJ1-1 | TRBV20-1 | many | TRBD1 | CSARDPGRGLAFF | TGCAGTGCTAGAGATCCGGGCAGGGGGCTCGCTTTCTTT
TRBJ1-5 | TRBV4-1 | many | TRBD1 | CASSQLDRNQPQHF | TGCGCCAGCAGCCAATTGGACAGGAATCAGCCCCAGCATTTT
TRBJ1-5 | TRBV29-1 | many | TRBD1 | CSAGTGDQPQHF | TGCAGCGCCGGGACAGGGGACCAGCCCCAGCATTTT
TRBJ2-4 | TRBV28 | many | TRBD1 | CASRTGARDIQYF | TGTGCCAGCCGGACAGGGGCGCGGGACATTCAGTACTTC
TRBJ2-7 | TRBV6-1 | - | - | CASSWDQTFEQYF | TGTGCCAGCAGCTGGGACCAGACGTTCGAGCAGTACTTC
TRBJ2-5 | TRBV6-1 | - | - | CARGQETQYF | TGTGCCAGGGGACAAGAGACCCAGTACTTC
TRBJ2-7 | TRBV6-2/TRBV6-3 | many | - | CASRKELALGIYEQYF | TGTGCCAGCAGAAAAGAACTAGCCCTCGGCATCTACGAGCAGTACTTC
TRBJ2-1 | TRBV6-2/TRBV6-3 | - | - | CASSYPAEVEHFF | TGCGCCAGCAGTTACCCCGCGGAGGTCGAGCACTTCTTC
TRBJ2-7 | TRBV30 | many | - | CAWSVPPPDRAPYEQYF | TGTGCCTGGAGTGTACCCCCCCCGGACAGAGCCCCGTACGAGCAGTACTTC
TRBJ1-6 | TRBV20-1 | many | - | CSAISRGSYNSPLHF | TGCAGTGCTATTTCAAGGGGGTCCTATAATTCACCCCTCCACTTT
TRBJ1-6 | TRBV18 | many | - | CASSPYGLQGLSSPLHF | TGTGCCAGCTCACCATACGGGTTGCAGGGATTGAGTTCACCCCTCCACTTT
TRBJ2-4 | TRBV7-3 | many | - | CASSPSVSNIQYF | TGTGCCAGCAGCCCCTCTGTTTCAAACATTCAGTACTTC
TRBJ2-5 | TRBV5-1 | many | TRBD1 | CASTPDRLSFEETQYF | TGCGCCAGCACCCCGGACAGGCTGTCTTTTGAAGAGACCCAGTACTTC
TRBJ2-2 | TRBV4-1 | - | - | CASSQDPWGTGELFF | TGCGCCAGCAGCCAAGATCCATGGGGCACCGGGGAGCTGTTTTTT
TRBJ2-6 | TRBV7-2 | many | - | CASRSGSGANVLTF | TGTGCCAGCCGATCCGGTTCTGGGGCCAACGTCCTGACTTTC
TRBJ1-6 | TRBV20-1 | many | - | CSASLSSEGNSPLHF | TGCAGTGCTAGTTTAAGCTCGGAGGGTAATTCACCCCTCCACTTT
TRBJ2-7 | TRBV2 | many | TRBD2 | CASSEGGSGEQYF | TGTGCCAGCAGTGAGGGGGGGAGCGGCGAGCAGTACTTC
TRBJ2-7 | TRBV19 | many | TRBD1 | CASSHRTGRDEQYF | TGTGCCAGTAGTCACAGGACAGGGCGCGACGAGCAGTACTTC
TRBJ2-7 | TRBV6-1 | - | TRBD1 | CASIGTAYYEQYF | TGTGCCAGCATAGGGACAGCTTACTACGAGCAGTACTTC
TRBJ1-1 | TRBV20-1 | - | - | CSAISRPAFF | TGCAGTGCTATAAGTCGACCAGCTTTCTTT
TRBJ2-7 | TRBV29-1 | many | - | CSVEGSLGSEQYF | TGCAGCGTTGAGGGTAGCTTAGGTTCCGAGCAGTACTTC
TRBJ1-1 | TRBV3-1 | many | TRBD1 | CASSQHPGGGMGTEAFF | TGTGCCAGCAGCCAGCACCCAGGGGGGGGGATGGGCACTGAAGCTTTCTTT
TRBJ2-6 | TRBV5-1 | - | - | CASSLEGGPGANVLTF | TGCGCCAGCAGCTTGGAGGGAGGTCCTGGGGCCAACGTCCTGACTTTC
TRBJ2-2 | TRBV4-3 | many | TRBD1 | CASSQVGQGAGTGELFF | TGCGCCAGCAGCCAAGTGGGCCAGGGGGCCGGCACCGGGGAGCTGTTTTTT
TRBJ1-1 | TRBV28 | - | - | CASSLWEDRRSEAFF | TGTGCCAGCAGTTTATGGGAGGACCGACGATCTGAAGCTTTCTTT
TRBJ2-7 | TRBV6-5 | many | TRBD2 | CASSSIGRGAKYEQYF | TGTGCCAGCAGTTCGATAGGGCGGGGGGCCAAATACGAGCAGTACTTC
TRBJ1-5 | TRBV6-5 | many | TRBD1 | CASSYRGQGSSQPQHF | TGTGCCAGCAGTTACCGCGGACAGGGCTCCTCACAGCCCCAGCATTTT
TRBJ2-7 | TRBV12-3/TRBV12-4 | few | - | CASSHRDLREQYF | TGTGCCAGCAGTCACAGGGATTTGCGGGAGCAGTACTTC
TRBJ2-1 | TRBV12-3/TRBV12-4 | few | - | CASSLGGAASYNEQFF | TGTGCCAGCAGTTTAGGCGGGGCCGCCTCCTACAATGAGCAGTTCTTC
TRBJ2-7 | TRBV20-1 | - | - | CSAIKGYEQYF | TGCAGTGCTATAAAAGGGTACGAGCAGTACTTC
TRBJ2-5 | TRBV27 | many | - | CASSLLDPGETQYF | TGTGCCAGCAGTCTCCTAGATCCGGGAGAGACCCAGTACTTC
TRBJ2-7 | TRBV9 | many | - | CASSVGTNRDPPYEQYF | TGTGCCAGCAGCGTAGGTACAAACAGGGACCCTCCCTACGAGCAGTACTTC
TRBJ1-5 | TRBV6-5 | few | - | CASSSNNRAGWGQHF | TGTGCCAGCAGTTCCAATAACAGGGCCGGATGGGGTCAGCATTTT
TRBJ2-7 | TRBV29-1 | many | - | CSAGGNEQYF | TGCAGCGCGGGCGGGAACGAGCAGTACTTC
TRBJ2-5 | TRBV2 | many | - | CASNEGGPQETQYF | TGTGCCAGCAATGAGGGGGGCCCCCAAGAGACCCAGTACTTC
TRBJ2-7 | TRBV28 | - | - | CASSSRILPYEQYF | TGTGCCAGCAGTTCAAGGATTCTACCCTACGAGCAGTACTTC
TRBJ1-2 | TRBV25-1 | many | - | CASSGTGSFYGYTF | TGTGCCAGCAGTGGGACGGGCAGTTTTTATGGCTACACCTTC
TRBJ1-2 | TRBV6-1 | - | - | CASTIGGAYYGYTF | TGTGCCAGCACCATCGGGGGCGCTTACTATGGCTACACCTTC
TRBJ2-5 | TRBV19 | - | - | CASSIAEGRPETQYF | TGTGCCAGTAGTATTGCAGAAGGACGTCCGGAGACCCAGTACTTC
TRBJ2-7 | TRBV5-1 | many | - | CASSRSSGLYEQYF | TGCGCCAGCAGCCGAAGTTCCGGTCTCTACGAGCAGTACTTC
TRBJ2-7 | TRBV5-1 | - | - | CASSLGSRDGSYEQYF | TGCGCCAGCAGCTTGGGATCCAGGGATGGGTCCTACGAGCAGTACTTC
TRBJ2-7 | TRBV11-1 | many | - | CASSLVGPGTRTDEQYF | TGTGCCAGCAGCTTAGTGGGTCCCGGGACTCGGACTGACGAGCAGTACTTC
TRBJ1-2 | TRBV30 | many | - | CAWSDSTDGYTF | TGTGCCTGGAGCGACAGCACAGACGGCTACACCTTC
TRBJ1-3 | TRBV3-1 | many | - | CASSQDFRNTIYF | TGTGCCAGCAGCCAAGACTTTCGAAACACCATATATTTT
TRBJ1-6 | TRBV27 | many | - | CASSPQGRSYNSPLHF | TGTGCCAGCAGTCCCCAGGGGCGCTCCTATAATTCACCCCTCCACTTT